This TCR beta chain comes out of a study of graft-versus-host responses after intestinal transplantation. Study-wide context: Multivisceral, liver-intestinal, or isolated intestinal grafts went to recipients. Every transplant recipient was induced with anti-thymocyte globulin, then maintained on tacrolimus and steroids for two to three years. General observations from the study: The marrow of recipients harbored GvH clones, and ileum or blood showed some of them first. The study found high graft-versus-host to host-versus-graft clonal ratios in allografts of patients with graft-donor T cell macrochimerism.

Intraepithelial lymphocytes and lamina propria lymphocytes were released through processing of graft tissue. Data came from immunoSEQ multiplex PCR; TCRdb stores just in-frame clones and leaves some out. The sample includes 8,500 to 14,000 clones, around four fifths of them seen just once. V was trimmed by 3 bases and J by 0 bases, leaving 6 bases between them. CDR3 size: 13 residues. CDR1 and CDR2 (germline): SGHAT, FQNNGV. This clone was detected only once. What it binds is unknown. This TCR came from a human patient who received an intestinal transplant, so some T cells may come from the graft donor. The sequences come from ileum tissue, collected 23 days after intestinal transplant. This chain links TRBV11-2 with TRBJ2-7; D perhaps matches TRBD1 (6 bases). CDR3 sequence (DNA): TGTGCCAGCAGCTTGGACAGCTCCTACGAGCAGTACTTC. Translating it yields CASSLDSSYEQYF.